One and the same sample provided the 21 T cell receptor beta chains below, sequenced in a study of cytomegalovirus exposure and HLA in healthy donors. PCR employed 60 Vbeta and 13 Jbeta primers. Generated by immunoSEQ multiplex PCR, the TCRdb table keeps only in-frame clones and is missing some. The sample carries 150,000 to 200,000 clones, 77% recorded once. The specimen sequenced was PBMCs. The receptors originated from a male donor in good health and CMV-seropositive.

This chain uses TRBV11-2 with TRBJ2-5; a weak D match, TRBD1 (8 bases). Germline lookup yields CDR1 SGHAT and CDR2 FQNNGV. V was pared by 5 bases and J by 5 bases, with 30 bases between. The CDR3 totals 19 residues. This chain's CDR3 is CASSRGVGLDRGAPETQYF. In DNA form, the CDR3 reads TGTGCCAGCAGCCGGGGGGTAGGCTTAGACAGGGGTGCTCCGGAGACCCAGTACTTC.

This clone was seen a few times. This rearrangement joins TRBV6-6 to TRBJ1-1, with D unclear. The CDR3 totals 11 residues. Trimming took 4 bases from V and 12 from J, leaving 12 bases between them. Germline V gene data show CDR1 as MNHNY and CDR2 as SVGAGI (reference sequence). The CDR3, as DNA: TGTGCCAGCAGTTTGGGCAAGGCCCCTTTCTTT. Its translation: CASSLGKAPFF.

This clone was seen only a few times. Written as DNA, the CDR3 is TGTGCCAGCAGGAGGGACAATCAGCCCCAGCATTTT. Translation gives CASRRDNQPQHF. The chain employs TRBV2 and TRBJ1-5; D uncertain. The germline V gene has CDR1 SNHLY and CDR2 FYNNEI. CDR3 length equals 12 residues. V gave up 6 bases and J gave up 3 bases, with 6 bases separating them.

The chain carries TRBV10-1 and TRBJ2-3; maybe TRBD2 (6 bases). Germline lookup yields CDR1 WNHNN and CDR2 SYGVQD (reference sequence). The CDR3 runs 13 residues. Trimming removed 3 bases from V and 4 bases from J, with 8 bases in between. In nucleotides, the CDR3 is TGCGCCAGCAGTGAACGACTAGCAGATACGCAGTATTTT. Translating it yields CASSERLADTQYF.

The gene calls are TRBV6-6 and TRBJ1-1, with D uncertain. With 0 bases removed from V and 7 bases from J, the gap between germline ends came to 3 bases. The V gene's germline CDR1 is MNHNY and CDR2 SVGAGI (reference sequence). CDR3 length equals 11 residues. CDR3 sequence: CASSYSVEAFF. The DNA for the CDR3 is TGTGCCAGCAGTTACTCCGTTGAAGCTTTCTTT.

The V call is TRBV4-1, the J call TRBJ2-7; TRBD2 agrees at 7 bases. V was pared by 0 bases and J by 3 bases, with 8 bases of the junction left unmatched. Germline V CDR1 and CDR2: MGHRA, YSYEKL. The CDR3 runs to 16 residues. CDR3 coding DNA: TGCGCCAGCAGCCAAGATTTGCCTAGCGGCAGCTACGAGCAGTACTTC. Amino acid sequence: CASSQDLPSGSYEQYF.

The CDR3 protein is CASLPTSQGMNTEAFF. Here the CDR3 DNA reads TGTGCCAGCCTACCCACTTCCCAGGGGATGAACACTGAAGCTTTCTTT. V and J are TRBV2 and TRBJ1-1; a possible D gene is TRBD1 (6 bases). Trimming took off 8 bases at V and 0 bases at J, with 19 bases between the two ends. This CDR3 region has 16 residues. CDR1 is SNHLY and CDR2 is FYNNEI in the germline V gene.

The V call is TRBV5-1, the J call TRBJ2-4; D is ambiguous. The germline CDR1 and CDR2 sequences are SGHRS and YFSETQ. V lost 0 bases to trimming and J lost 9 bases, with 13 bases between them. This CDR3 is built from 14 residues. The CDR3 DNA reads as TGCGCCAGCAGCTTGGACGGCGGATATAGCATTCAGTACTTC. It encodes CASSLDGGYSIQYF.

The gene calls are TRBV14 and TRBJ1-2; 11 bases are shared with TRBD1. J was trimmed by 2 bases and V by 4 bases; bases with no gene match: 3. Germline-derived CDR1 and CDR2 are SGHDN and FVKESK. The CDR3 covers 15 residues. CDR3 in DNA: TGTGCCAGCAGCCCAGGGACAGGGGGAAACTATGGCTACACCTTC. Encoded protein: CASSPGTGGNYGYTF.

The chain links TRBV5-1 to TRBJ2-2; perhaps TRBD1 as D (5 bases). Germline CDR1 and CDR2: SGHRS and YFSETQ. The length of the CDR3 is 15 residues. Trimming pared 0 bases from V and 6 bases from J, leaving 12 bases between. In DNA form, the CDR3 reads TGCGCCAGCAGCTTGGCAGGGAATCGGCCCGGGGAGCTGTTTTTT. This sequence encodes CASSLAGNRPGELFF.

This clone was detected only once. J is TRBJ2-5 and V is TRBV5-6, with a possible D match to TRBD2 (5 bases). TRBJ2-7 matches the DNA end more closely, so the J call is doubtful. Germline CDR1 SGHDT, CDR2 YYEEEE. This CDR3 has 13 residues. CDR3: CASSLSPGFEQYF. DNA for the CDR3: TGTGCCAGCAGCTTGTCTCCGGGGTTCGAGCAGTACTTC.

This chain joins TRBV29-1 and TRBJ1-1; D possibly corresponds to TRBD1 (6 bases). CDR3 length equals 14 residues. CDR1 and CDR2 from the germline V gene are SQVTM and ANQGSEA. Trimming removed 5 bases at V and 4 bases at J, with 17 bases between. As DNA, the CDR3 is TGCAGCGTTAAGACGGGGAGGGGGGGCACTGAAGCTTTCTTT. Translating it yields CSVKTGRGGTEAFF.

The chain links TRBV11-3 to TRBJ2-7; 8 bases are a match to TRBD1. This CDR3 is built from 14 residues. J lost 1 base, V lost 4 bases, and 3 bases had no gene match. Germline V gene lookup returns CDR1 SGHNT and CDR2 YENEEA. The CDR3 nucleotides are TGTGCCAGCAGCTCCGGACAGGGATCCTACGAGCAGTACTTC. Its translation is CASSSGQGSYEQYF.

The chain recombines TRBV19 with TRBJ2-7, with TRBD2 identical over 7 bases. Germline V gene lookup returns CDR1 LNHDA and CDR2 SQIVND (reference sequence). J was trimmed by 5 bases and V by 3 bases; bases with no gene match: 4. CDR3 length: 13 residues. CDR3 nucleotide sequence: TGTGCCAGTAGTATCGGCGGGGGTAACGAGCAGTACTTC. Its protein product is CASSIGGGNEQYF.

The chain combines TRBV19 with TRBJ2-5; D may be TRBD1 (6 bases). The V end was cut by 4 bases, the J end by 2 bases, with 8 bases between. The CDR3 has 13 residues. Germline-derived CDR1 and CDR2 are LNHDA and SQIVND (reference sequence). The CDR3 coding sequence is TGTGCCAGTAGTACGGACAGTCAAGAGACCCAGTACTTC. It encodes CASSTDSQETQYF. The full variable domain, completed using reference TRBV19 and TRBJ2-5, is DGGITQSPKYLFRKEGQNVTLSCEQNLNHDAMYWYRQDPGQGLRLIYYSQIVNDFQKGDIAEGYSVSREKKESFPLTVTSAQKNPTAFYLCASSTDSQETQYFGPGTRLLVL.

V gene TRBV2 combines with J gene TRBJ2-5, with 8 bases fitting TRBD1. Near its end, the DNA agrees better with TRBJ2-7, so the J call may be wrong. The CDR3 contains 15 residues. The germline V gene encodes CDR1 SNHLY and CDR2 FYNNEI. The CDR3 DNA is TGTGCCAGCAGTGAGGGTGGGACAGGCTCCTACGAGCAGTACTTC. As protein: CASSEGGTGSYEQYF.

The chain has TRBV14 and TRBJ1-4, with D perhaps matching TRBD1 (5 bases). V was pared by 6 bases and J by 8 bases, with 10 bases between. Germline V lookup: CDR1 SGHDN, CDR2 FVKESK. This CDR3 region has 12 residues. The CDR3 region is CASSRGGEKLFF. The CDR3 region has the DNA TGTGCCAGCAGTCGGGGGGGAGAAAAACTGTTTTTT.

The V gene is TRBV4-3, the J gene TRBJ2-3; weak D call: TRBD1 (5 bases). Germline CDR1 is LGHNA and CDR2 is YSLEER. This CDR3 has 15 amino acids. V was shortened by 1 base and J by 2 bases, with 10 bases between the two germline ends. The CDR3 spells CASSQVEDNTDTQYF. In nucleotides, the CDR3 is TGCGCCAGCAGCCAAGTTGAGGACAACACAGATACGCAGTATTTT.

This chain links TRBV7-9 with TRBJ2-1; 12 nucleotides align to TRBD2. With V trimmed by 11 bases and J by 6 bases, 5 bases remained unmatched. Germline-derived CDR1 and CDR2 are SEHNR and FQNEAQ (reference sequence). The length of the CDR3 is 13 residues. The CDR3 sequence is CACGLAGSNEQFF. The CDR3 DNA follows: TGTGCCTGCGGACTAGCGGGAAGCAATGAGCAGTTCTTC.

The sample holds a few counts of this clone. The rearrangement joins TRBV4-3 to TRBJ1-2; the D is unclear. The CDR3 sequence is 15 residues long. Trimming shortened V by 0 bases and J by 3 bases, and 11 bases separated the two germline ends. CDR1 is LGHNA, CDR2 YSLEER, per germline. The CDR3 DNA reads TGCGCCAGCAGCCAAGAGGAAGGGCGGGACTATGGCTACACCTTC. Translation: CASSQEEGRDYGYTF.

The chain couples TRBV5-1 to TRBJ2-7, with D tentatively TRBD2 (5 bases). Trimming cost V 4 bases and J 3 bases, with 11 bases left between them. The CDR3 runs to 13 residues. CDR1 is SGHRS and CDR2 is YFSETQ in the germline V gene. CDR3 coding DNA: TGCGCCAGCAGCCGCCGGGGTTACTACGAGCAGTACTTC. It translates to CASSRRGYYEQYF.